These 29 T cell receptor beta chains came from one sample sequenced in a study of long-term antiretroviral therapy in people with HIV. The authors ran the immunoSEQ assay, v3.0, at survey level. Using immunoSEQ multiplex PCR, the repertoire was profiled, and TCRdb retains in-frame clones only, with some absent. Found here are some 31,000 clones, 78% of them singletons; the top ten hold 8% to 10%. Source: unsorted PBMCs, taken 3.1 years after starting antiretroviral therapy. Every receptor here comes from a woman aged 45 to 65 with HIV.

The gene calls are TRBV9 and TRBJ2-3; 9 nucleotides match TRBD2. CDR1 is SGDLS, CDR2 YYNGEE, per germline. Unmatched junction bases numbered 11, after V lost 0 bases and J lost 0 bases. This CDR3 spans 19 amino acids. CDR3 sequence reads: CASSVGWGAGGPSTDTQYF. CDR3 in DNA: TGTGCCAGCAGCGTAGGGTGGGGAGCGGGGGGCCCTAGCACAGATACGCAGTATTTT. Using reference TRBV9 and TRBJ2-3 for the parts outside the CDR3, the full variable domain is DSGVTQTPKHLITATGQRVTLRCSPRSGDLSVYWYQQSLDQGLQFLIQYYNGEERAKGNILERFSAQQFPDLHSELNLSSLELGDSALYFCASSVGWGAGGPSTDTQYFGPGTRLTVL.

The chain couples TRBV7-9 to TRBJ2-7; possibly TRBD1 for D (5 bases). The CDR3 is 12 residues long. Per the germline V gene, CDR1 is SEHNR and CDR2 is FQNEAQ (reference sequence). Trimming left V 1 base short and J 5 bases short, with 6 bases between. CDR3 sequence: CASSLGGHEQYV. As DNA, the CDR3 is TGTGCCAGCAGCTTAGGGGGCCACGAGCAGTACGTC.

The V and J genes are TRBV9 and TRBJ2-1, with TRBD1 identical over 7 bases. From germline, CDR1 is SGDLS and CDR2 YYNGEE. V dropped 6 bases and J dropped 10; count of bases not matched to a gene: 7. The CDR3 has 12 residues. The CDR3 reads CASTPDRDEQFF. The CDR3 coding sequence is TGTGCCAGCACCCCCGACAGGGACGAGCAGTTCTTC.

Relative to its sample, this clone is medium-sized. The chain has TRBV12-5 and TRBJ2-7; the D call may be TRBD1 or TRBD2 (5 bases each). This CDR3 has 13 amino acids. In germline, CDR1 is LGHNT, CDR2 FRNRAP. Trimming took off 3 bases at V and 3 bases at J, with 9 bases between the two ends. DNA for the CDR3: TGTGCTAGTGGTTTCGGGACCGGCTACGAGCAGTACTTC. Protein sequence: CASGFGTGYEQYF.

V is TRBV9 and J is TRBJ1-6; D is unresolved. CDR3 length: 15 amino acids. The germline V and J ends were trimmed by 3 bases and 3 bases, with 10 bases remaining between them. CDR1 is SGDLS, CDR2 YYNGEE, per germline. The CDR3 nucleotides read TGTGCCAGCAGCGCGACCGCAAACTATAATTCACCCCTCCACTTT. The encoded protein is CASSATANYNSPLHF. Supplemented by reference TRBV9 and TRBJ1-6, the full variable domain reads DSGVTQTPKHLITATGQRVTLRCSPRSGDLSVYWYQQSLDQGLQFLIQYYNGEERAKGNILERFSAQQFPDLHSELNLSSLELGDSALYFCASSATANYNSPLHFGNGTRLTVT.

The rearrangement links TRBV27 to TRBJ1-5; D gene unclear. The CDR3 spans 15 residues. Per germline, CDR1 MNHEY and CDR2 SMNVEV (reference sequence). Trimming removed 6 bases from V and 0 bases from J, with 12 bases in between. The CDR3 nucleotides read TGTGCCAGCAGATCCCTCGAGTATAGCAATCAGCCCCAGCATTTT. It is translated as CASRSLEYSNQPQHF.

The gene calls are TRBV18 and TRBJ1-1; weak D call: TRBD1 (6 bases). CDR3 length equals 13 residues. V was clipped by 4 bases and J by 1 base, with 7 bases between them. Germline V gene sequence: CDR1 KGHSH, CDR2 LQKENI. The CDR3 nucleotides read TGTGCCAGCTCACGGGGGCAGAACACTGAAGCTTTCTTT. Protein sequence: CASSRGQNTEAFF.

CDR3 protein: CATSRLQGLSNQPQHF. Written as DNA, the CDR3 is TGTGCCACCAGCAGATTGCAGGGCCTTAGCAATCAGCCCCAGCATTTT. This chain uses TRBV15 with TRBJ1-5; a possible D gene is TRBD1 (5 bases). Germline V gene lookup returns CDR1 LNHNV and CDR2 YYDKDF (reference sequence). V was pared by 2 bases and J by 0 bases, with 11 bases between. The CDR3 sequence is 16 residues long.

This clone appeared a few times. This rearrangement joins TRBV5-4 to TRBJ1-4, with 8 bases aligning to TRBD1. The germline V gene has CDR1 SGHNT and CDR2 YYREEE (reference sequence). The CDR3 has 14 amino acids. The V segment lost 5 bases and the J segment 8 bases; nucleotides outside the gene matches: 8. The CDR3 here is CASSLGQEGEKLFF. The DNA of the CDR3 is TGTGCCAGCAGTCTGGGACAGGAGGGGGAAAAACTGTTTTTT.

This clone is a singleton in its sample. J is TRBJ2-7 and V is TRBV18; D unresolved. Trimming removed 2 bases at V and 1 base at J, with 9 bases between. Germline lookup yields CDR1 KGHSH and CDR2 LQKENI. The CDR3 spans 14 residues. The CDR3, as DNA: TGTGCCAGCTCACCAGACACCGGTTCCTACGAGCAGTACTTC. Amino acids: CASSPDTGSYEQYF. Based on the CDR3 plus reference TRBV18 and TRBJ2-7, the full variable domain is NAGVMQNPRHLVRRRGQEARLRCSPMKGHSHVYWYRQLPEEGLKFMVYLQKENIIDESGMPKERFSAEFPKEGPSILRIQQVVRGDSAAYFCASSPDTGSYEQYFGPGTRLTVT.

There are a few counts of this clone. The chain couples TRBV19 to TRBJ2-2; TRBD1 might be the D (5 bases). Trimming took off 10 bases at V and 2 bases at J, with 14 bases between the two ends. CDR3 length: 14 residues. The germline V gene encodes CDR1 LNHDA and CDR2 SQIVND (reference sequence). For the CDR3, the DNA is TGTGCCACTGCAGGGCCTACTAACACCGGGGAGCTGTTTTTT. Its protein product is CATAGPTNTGELFF.

The V and J genes are TRBV5-6 and TRBJ2-3, with TRBD2 as a possible D gene (6 bases). In germline, CDR1 is SGHDT, CDR2 YYEEEE. The CDR3 is made up of 17 amino acids. V gave up 4 bases and J gave up 0 bases, with 18 bases separating them. CDR3 nucleotides: TGTGCCAGCAGCCCAGCCGGGAGCTTTCCTAGCACAGATACGCAGTATTTT. Protein: CASSPAGSFPSTDTQYF.

J is TRBJ2-2 and V is TRBV7-9; 8 bases line up with TRBD1. V shed 7 bases, J shed 6 bases, and the junction held 4 bases outside the gene matches. CDR3 length equals 13 residues. The V gene's germline CDR1 is SEHNR and CDR2 FQNEAQ (reference sequence). The CDR3 protein is CASIRRGPGELFF. The CDR3 DNA follows: TGTGCCAGCATCCGCAGGGGGCCCGGGGAGCTGTTTTTT.

This clone has only one observation. This chain's CDR3 is CASSSWRGRMTEAFF. DNA for the CDR3: TGTGCCAGCAGCTCGTGGAGGGGGAGGATGACTGAAGCTTTCTTT. This chain links TRBV7-9 with TRBJ1-1; D possibly corresponds to TRBD1 (6 bases). Germline-derived CDR1 and CDR2 are SEHNR and FQNEAQ (reference sequence). The CDR3 extends over 15 amino acids. Trimming removed 4 bases from V and 5 bases from J, with 17 bases in between.

This clone was detected only once. The rearrangement joins TRBV11-2 to TRBJ2-7; 8 bases map to TRBD2. From germline, CDR1 is SGHAT and CDR2 FQNNGV. The CDR3 runs to 16 residues. V trimming: 6 bases; J trimming: 3 bases; junction bases outside the gene matches: 13. This chain's CDR3 is CASSSEAGGPRYEQYF. In nucleotides, the CDR3 is TGTGCCAGCAGTAGTGAGGCGGGGGGCCCTCGCTACGAGCAGTACTTC.

This clone was seen more than once but under ten times. This chain joins TRBV6-5 and TRBJ2-7; 9 bases fit TRBD1. The CDR3 runs to 14 residues. In germline, CDR1 is MNHEY, CDR2 SVGAGI. With V trimmed by 5 bases and J by 5 bases, 7 bases remained unmatched. The CDR3 DNA reads TGTGCCAGCAGTCCCGGGACAGGGTGGAACGAGCAGTACGTC. Its protein product is CASSPGTGWNEQYV.

This clone was seen only a few times. CDR3: CASSQDVWTGEKYNSPLHF. CDR3 nucleotides: TGTGCCAGCAGCCAAGATGTATGGACAGGGGAAAAGTATAATTCACCCCTCCACTTT. The genes are TRBV4-2 and TRBJ1-6, with 9 bases lining up with TRBD1. This CDR3 region has 19 residues. After removal of 0 bases from V and 4 bases from J, the junction contained 10 bases not matched to a gene. The germline gives CDR1 LGHNA, CDR2 YNFKEQ.

V gene TRBV5-1 combines with J gene TRBJ2-1; D perhaps matches TRBD2 (7 bases). Germline V gene lookup returns CDR1 SGHRS and CDR2 YFSETQ. CDR3 length: 16 residues. V was shortened by 0 bases and J by 2 bases, with 12 bases between the two germline ends. CDR3 amino acids: CASSLEGRGPYNEQFF. CDR3 DNA: TGCGCCAGCAGCTTGGAGGGGCGGGGGCCCTACAATGAGCAGTTCTTC. Looking up the rest from reference TRBV5-1 and TRBJ2-1 gives the full variable domain: KAGVTQTPRYLIKTRGQQVTLSCSPISGHRSVSWYQQTPGQGLQFLFEYFSETQRNKGNFPGRFSGRQFSNSRSEMNVSTLELGDSALYLCASSLEGRGPYNEQFFGPGTRLTVL.

The chain combines TRBV27 with TRBJ2-7; TRBD1 aligns across 7 bases. CDR3 size: 15 residues. V shed 4 bases, J shed 4 bases, and the junction held 10 bases outside the gene matches. Germline V CDR1 and CDR2: MNHEY, SMNVEV (reference sequence). As DNA, the CDR3 is TGTGCCAGCAGTTCCCCGGGACAGATCTTATACGAGCAGTACTTC. It codes for CASSSPGQILYEQYF.

This chain joins TRBV30 and TRBJ1-5; the D is unclear. The CDR3 has 13 amino acids. Germline V lookup: CDR1 GTSNPN, CDR2 SVGIG (reference sequence). V was shortened by 2 bases and J by 5 bases, with 10 bases between the two germline ends. The CDR3: CAWSNIEHQPQHF. CDR3 DNA sequence: TGTGCCTGGAGTAACATCGAGCATCAGCCCCAGCATTTT.

The chain links TRBV19 to TRBJ1-2; D gene uncertain. The CDR3 totals 12 residues. CDR1 is LNHDA and CDR2 is SQIVND in the germline V gene (reference sequence). The V and J ends lost 5 bases and 4 bases respectively, with 8 bases between them. Written as DNA, the CDR3 is TGTGCCAGTAGTCCGTTCGGCTATGGCTACACCTTC. Translating it yields CASSPFGYGYTF.

The chain combines TRBV30 with TRBJ1-2; D unresolved. The V and J ends lost 1 base and 4 bases respectively, with 7 bases between them. In germline, CDR1 is GTSNPN, CDR2 SVGIG (reference sequence). The CDR3 sequence is 12 residues long. The chain's CDR3 is CAWSGRGYGYTF. The CDR3 DNA reads TGTGCCTGGAGTGGGCGGGGCTATGGCTACACCTTC.

The chain combines TRBV4-1 with TRBJ1-4; TRBD1 matches at 8 bases. In germline, CDR1 is MGHRA, CDR2 YSYEKL. J gave up 8 bases and V 0 bases, and 11 bases lay outside the gene matches. The CDR3 consists of 17 residues. The CDR3 protein is CASSQDRVRGRGEKLFF. In nucleotides, the CDR3 is TGCGCCAGCAGCCAAGATCGGGTCAGGGGGCGAGGAGAAAAACTGTTTTTT.

The chain employs TRBV10-3 and TRBJ2-3; 12 bases are a match to TRBD1. The CDR3 covers 17 residues. V lost 6 bases to trimming and J lost 3 bases; unmatched junction nucleotides: 10. Per the germline V gene, CDR1 is ENHRY and CDR2 is SYGVKD. The CDR3 DNA follows: TGTGCCATCAGGAAGGGACAGGGGGCGCCGGAAACAGATACGCAGTATTTT. It specifies CAIRKGQGAPETDTQYF.

The chain links TRBV18 to TRBJ2-3; D uncertain. V dropped 1 base and J dropped 6 bases, with 20 bases sitting between them. The CDR3 contains 17 residues. The V gene's germline CDR1 is KGHSH and CDR2 LQKENI. The CDR3 bases are TGTGCCAGCTCACCACAAAGTAGGGCTAGTTCGGCTGATACGCAGTATTTT. Amino acids: CASSPQSRASSADTQYF.

For this clone: The junction does not match germline at one end; this may be a read error. V and J are TRBV13 and TRBJ2-2; TRBD2 agrees at 13 bases. This CDR3 has 20 amino acids. CDR1 and CDR2 (germline): PRHDT, FYEKMQ (reference sequence). The CDR3 DNA reads as TGTGCCAGCAGCGTAGGACTAGCGGGGGAGTTAGGTTGGCGCACCGGGGAGCTGTTTTTT. Translation: CASSVGLAGELGWRTGELFF.

This clone was seen only a few times. V usage is TRBV9 and J usage is TRBJ1-6; TRBD1 might be the D (6 bases). The germline V gene encodes CDR1 SGDLS and CDR2 YYNGEE. V lost 0 bases to trimming and J lost 12 bases, with 13 bases between them. The CDR3 has 14 amino acids. CDR3 sequence reads: CASSVVGGQGPLHF. The CDR3, as DNA: TGTGCCAGCAGCGTAGTCGGGGGACAAGGACCCCTCCACTTT.

The sample holds one count of this clone. The chain employs TRBV11-2 and TRBJ1-2, with no clear D. The length of the CDR3 is 13 residues. Germline lookup yields CDR1 SGHAT and CDR2 FQNNGV. V was trimmed by 1 base and J by 4 bases, leaving 7 bases between them. The CDR3 nucleotides read TGTGCCAGCAGCTTAGGGGGTGGCTATGGCTACACCTTC. Protein: CASSLGGGYGYTF.

This clone was detected only a few times. V gene TRBV7-3 combines with J gene TRBJ1-1, with D tentatively TRBD1 (5 bases). Trimming removed 4 bases at V and 2 bases at J, with 11 bases between. The CDR3 is made up of 14 amino acids. Germline-derived CDR1 and CDR2 are SGHTA and FQGTGA. CDR3 in amino acids: CASSSGQGNTEAFF. CDR3 nucleotides: TGTGCCAGCAGCTCCGGGCAGGGTAACACTGAAGCTTTCTTT.